This T cell receptor beta chain stems from a study of chemoradiotherapy in HPV16-positive cancers (dated by TCRdb to the early 2020s). Study-level background: Candidate HPV-specific T-cell clones and common TCR motifs were defined by functional T-cell assays performed on cells from two HPV16-positive patients. The study asked whether T-cell immunity against the HPV oncoproteins E6 and E7 changes during chemoradiotherapy and whether it affects survival. TCR repertoires from around 80 patients with HPV-related cancers were then used to track the candidate HPV-specific TCRs and motifs.

Because repertoires were sampled repeatedly during chemoradiotherapy, clonal expansion in the tumor microenvironment could be followed. The library relied on the immunoSEQ multiplex PCR assay. TCRdb re-hosts the immuneACCESS table, in-frame sequences only. Its copies lack some clones; in the studies checked, an unresolved V gene accounts for under half of them, and the cause for the rest is not known. Here the sample has some 4,900 clones; 90% to 97% occur a single time. The top ten hold under 4% of the sample. As to this clone: Its antigen is unknown. No per-base quality is available; no much larger clone lies one base away.

The research as a whole found: Improved recurrence-free survival in HPV16-positive patients was associated with expansion of HPV-responsive T cells during chemoradiotherapy. Expansion of candidate HPV-specific clones and E7-related TCR motifs was observed in the tumor microenvironment during treatment, whereas no such expansion was observed for non-HPV-specific T cells. The survival association was reported for HPV16-positive patients, and the functional definition of HPV-specific T cells was derived from only a couple of HPV16-positive patients.

Sequenced material: tumor tissue, taken from a patient who underwent chemoradiotherapy. The source of this sequence is a human donor with HPV-associated anogenital cancer.

The CDR3 region has the sequence CASSPNTGELFF. The DNA reads TGTGCCAGCAGCCCGAACACCGGGGAGCTGTTTTTT. The V gene is TRBV6-6 and the J gene is TRBJ2-2; the D gene remains uncertain. V is reduced by 6 bases and J by 0 bases, leaving a spacing of 2 bases between them. The CDR3 covers 12 residues, taking in both the cysteine and the phenylalanine. Only the CDR3 portion is preserved as DNA: 36 bases, with reading frame beginning at the first base. As encoded in the germline V gene (reference sequence), CDR1 is MNHNY while CDR2 is SVGAGI.